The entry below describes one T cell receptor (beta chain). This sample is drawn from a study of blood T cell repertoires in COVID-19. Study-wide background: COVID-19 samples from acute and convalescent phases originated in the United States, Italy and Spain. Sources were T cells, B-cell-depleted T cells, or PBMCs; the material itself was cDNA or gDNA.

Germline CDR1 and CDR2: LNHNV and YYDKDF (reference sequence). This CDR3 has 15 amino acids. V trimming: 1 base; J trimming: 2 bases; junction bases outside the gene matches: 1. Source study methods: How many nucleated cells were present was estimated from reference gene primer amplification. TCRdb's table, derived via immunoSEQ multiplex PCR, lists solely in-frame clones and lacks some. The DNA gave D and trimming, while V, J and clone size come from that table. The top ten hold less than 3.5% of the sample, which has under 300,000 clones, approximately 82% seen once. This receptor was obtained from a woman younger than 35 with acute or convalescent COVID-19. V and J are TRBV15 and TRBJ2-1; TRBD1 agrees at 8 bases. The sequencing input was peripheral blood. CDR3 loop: CATSRGRGPYNEQFF. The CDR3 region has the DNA TGTGCCACCAGCAGAGGCAGGGGGCCCTACAATGAGCAGTTCTTC.